This TCR beta chain emerged from a study of graft-versus-host responses after intestinal transplantation (dated by TCRdb to 2020 to 2023). Regarding the study in general: The transplants that recipients got were multivisceral, liver-intestinal, or isolated intestinal. The cohort enrolled some 23 intestinal transplant recipients, one of whom was a retransplant, and a few patients without pretransplant specimens were excluded. To identify alloreactive clones, pre-transplant mixed lymphocyte reaction products were sequenced and then compared with unstimulated pre-transplant donor and recipient T cells. Every recipient was given anti-thymocyte globulin induction, followed by approximately 3 years of maintenance tacrolimus and steroids. A peak of at least 4% donor T cells among recipient peripheral blood mononuclear cells was the definition used for donor T cell macrochimerism. Graft-versus-host and host-versus-graft alloreactive T cell clones were tracked in the graft, circulation and bone marrow after intestinal transplantation using bulk TCR-beta CDR3 sequencing. Rather than being sequenced by the commercial service, samples from a few later patients were sequenced in-house on an Illumina MiSeq and processed with MiXCR. Broad study findings and their caveats: Early after transplant, declines in HvG clones were associated with peak levels of circulating GvH clones. GvH clones were detected in recipient bone marrow, and some of these GvH clones were observed earlier in ileal mucosa or blood, consistent with an intestinal mucosal origin. In the allografts of patients with donor T cell macrochimerism, GvH to HvG T cell clonal ratios were high. Conclusions were limited by the relatively low number and heterogeneity of intestinal transplant patients.

Receptor libraries were prepared by the immunoSEQ multiplex PCR assay. In most patients, genomic DNA was isolated using the Qiagen DNeasy Blood and Tissue Kit and sent frozen to Adaptive Biotechnologies for TCR sequencing. Adaptive Biotechnologies carried out high-throughput TCR-beta CDR3 sequencing of genomic DNA for most patients. As for how the authors treated the data: Adaptive's ImmunoSEQ software supplied the TCR sequencing data for around 17 patients, while MiXCR and VDJtools were used to process a few other patients. CD4 versus CD8 sorting errors were corrected by removing sequences found in both subsets at a frequency ratio below 5:1. CDR3 nucleotide sequences shared between donor and recipient were removed because the origin of such sequences could not be assigned. Alloreactive clones required at least 2-fold expansion over unstimulated cells and minimum CFSE-low frequency of 0.002% (template counts) or 0.001% (read counts). Mappable clones were those detected in sequenced pre-transplant spleen, lymph node, or MLR CFSE-low populations of the donor or recipient. Cumulative frequency of alloreactive clones was calculated as a percentage of all sequences weighted by copy number. Imported from immuneACCESS, the table was reduced by TCRdb to in-frame sequences with V and J called. These copies leave out some clones; in studies compared against another copy, an unresolved V gene accounts for under half, and the cause of the remainder is not known. V, J and clone size reflect that table, while D and trimming were determined from the DNA. Present in this sample are about 82,000 clones, around 91% of which were seen just once. The ten largest clones take up approximately 0.1% of the sample.

About this clone: Its antigen is not yet known. No quality values exist for individual bases; no much larger clone is one base distant. The sample carries other DNA sequences with the same CDR3.

The time point label for this specimen denotes: cells obtained before transplantation from donor or recipient. CD3+CD4+ and CD3+CD8+ populations were FACS-sorted from unstimulated pre-transplant donor and recipient cells taken from spleen or lymph nodes. The junction carries 7 bases between V and J, which are trimmed by 1 base and 4 bases respectively. There are 14 amino acids in the CDR3, from cysteine to phenylalanine inclusive. Only CDR3 DNA is held: 42 bases, read in frame from base 1. According to the germline V gene (reference sequence), CDR1 reads LNHDA and CDR2 reads SQIVND. This receptor chain uses TRBV19 and TRBJ2-2; 5 matching bases give a weak D call of TRBD1. The material was unstimulated CD4+ T cells sorted from spleen or lymph node cells, obtained before intestinal transplant. This sequence originates from a human donor who received an intestinal transplant. The sequenced DNA is TGTGCCAGTAGTATAGGGCAGGGCACCGGGGAGCTGTTTTTT. Translated, this is CASSIGQGTGELFF. Reference TRBV19 and TRBJ2-2 genes cover what lies past the CDR3, so the full variable domain is DGGITQSPKYLFRKEGQNVTLSCEQNLNHDAMYWYRQDPGQGLRLIYYSQIVNDFQKGDIAEGYSVSREKKESFPLTVTSAQKNPTAFYLCASSIGQGTGELFFGEGSRLTVL.